The 29 T cell receptor beta chains below were found in one sample sequenced in a study of blood T cell repertoires in COVID-19. The method was immunoSEQ multiplex PCR; TCRdb's version includes in-frame clones alone and lacks a portion of them. The data show about 64,000 clones, 88% seen once. The sample was peripheral blood. These receptors all come from a woman in her sixties or seventies with COVID-19, enrolled during active disease.

The V call is TRBV3-1 (or the pseudogene TRBV3-2), the J call TRBJ1-2, with D possibly TRBD1 on 6 matching bases. The CDR3 extends over 15 amino acids. CDR1 and CDR2 from the germline V gene are LGHDT and YNNKEL (reference sequence). The V end was cut by 4 bases, the J end by 2 bases, with 14 bases between. As DNA, the CDR3 is TGTGCCAGCAGCCTTAGGACAGCCTCCAACTATGGCTACACCTTC. This gives the protein CASSLRTASNYGYTF.

The V and J genes are TRBV27 and TRBJ2-3, with 15 nucleotides matching TRBD2. After removal of 5 bases from V and 2 bases from J, the junction contained 8 bases not matched to a gene. The CDR3 loop spans 18 amino acids. The germline CDR1 and CDR2 sequences are MNHEY and SMNVEV (reference sequence). CDR3 nucleotide sequence: TGTGCCAGCAGTCTCGGACTAGCGGGGGGGCTTACCACAGATACGCAGTATTTT. This sequence encodes CASSLGLAGGLTTDTQYF.

The chain recombines TRBV4-3 with TRBJ1-1, with a possible D match to TRBD1 (5 bases). Trimming took 1 base from V and 0 from J, leaving 9 bases between them. The CDR3 covers 15 residues. Germline lookup yields CDR1 LGHNA and CDR2 YSLEER. The CDR3, as DNA: TGCGCCAGCAGCCAAGTCCGGACATTGAACACTGAAGCTTTCTTT. Translated: CASSQVRTLNTEAFF.

This clone has just a few counts. The chain joins TRBV19 to TRBJ1-2, with D perhaps TRBD1 (6 bases). V shed 5 bases and J shed 3 bases, with 13 bases lying between them. CDR1 and CDR2 (germline): LNHDA, SQIVND (reference sequence). The CDR3 is made up of 14 amino acids. The CDR3 loop is CASSGTPVYYGYTF. The DNA of the CDR3 is TGTGCCAGTAGTGGGACACCCGTTTACTATGGCTACACCTTC.

CDR3 in amino acids: CASSLGADGTEAFF. Written as DNA, the CDR3 is TGTGCCAGCAGCTTAGGTGCGGATGGCACTGAAGCTTTCTTT. The chain recombines TRBV7-9 with TRBJ1-1; D not certain. CDR1 and CDR2 from the germline V gene are SEHNR and FQNEAQ (reference sequence). Trimming removed 1 base at V and 4 bases at J, with 10 bases between. The CDR3 length is 14 residues.

This chain links TRBV12-3 or TRBV12-4 with TRBJ1-5; maybe TRBD1 (5 bases). The CDR3 is made up of 13 amino acids. V was clipped by 3 bases and J by 5 bases, with 8 bases between them. Here the CDR3 DNA reads TGTGCCAGCAGTTTTGGCAGGGATCAGCCCCAGCATTTT. Its translation: CASSFGRDQPQHF.

This clone has a handful of counts. The chain recombines TRBV3-1 (or the pseudogene TRBV3-2) with TRBJ1-2; D is unclear. The CDR3 is 17 residues long. The germline V gene encodes CDR1 LGHDT and CDR2 YNNKEL (reference sequence). V dropped 5 bases and J dropped 0 bases, with 19 bases sitting between them. CDR3: CASSNYTQFGANYGYTF. The CDR3 DNA follows: TGTGCCAGCAGCAATTATACCCAATTTGGAGCTAACTATGGCTACACCTTC.

This chain joins TRBV12-3 or TRBV12-4 and TRBJ2-1; D is perhaps TRBD2 (6 bases). With 10 bases removed from V and 6 bases from J, the gap between germline ends came to 13 bases. This CDR3 is built from 12 residues. For the CDR3, the DNA is TGTGCCATCAAGGAGGGAGGCAATGAGCAGTTCTTC. Amino acid sequence: CAIKEGGNEQFF.

The chain links TRBV11-2 to TRBJ2-7, with D tentatively TRBD1 (6 bases). CDR1 is SGHAT, CDR2 FQNNGV, per germline. The CDR3 runs to 14 residues. V lost 5 bases to trimming and J lost 0 bases, with 11 bases between them. CDR3 amino acids: CASSPRTDSYEQYF. The DNA for the CDR3 is TGTGCCAGCAGCCCCCGGACAGACTCCTACGAGCAGTACTTC.

This chain connects TRBV2 to TRBJ2-1; 10 bases line up with TRBD2. The germline CDR1 and CDR2 sequences are SNHLY and FYNNEI. The length of the CDR3 is 14 residues. Trimming at V came to 4 bases and at J to 6 bases, leaving 3 bases not matched to a gene. The chain's CDR3 is CASSGLAGANEQFF. CDR3 nucleotide sequence: TGTGCCAGCAGTGGGCTAGCGGGAGCCAATGAGCAGTTCTTC.

The rearrangement links TRBV6-6 to TRBJ2-5, with unresolved D. The CDR3 spans 13 residues. Germline CDR1 and CDR2: MNHNY and SVGAGI (reference sequence). V lost 5 bases to trimming and J lost 3 bases, with 10 bases between them. The CDR3 loop is CASSPRMKETQYF. The CDR3 region has the DNA TGTGCCAGCAGTCCGAGGATGAAAGAGACCCAGTACTTC.

The chain links TRBV18 to TRBJ2-1, with a weak D call TRBD1 (5 bases). Per germline, CDR1 KGHSH and CDR2 LQKENI. With 1 base removed from V and 6 bases from J, the gap between germline ends came to 16 bases. The CDR3 covers 16 residues. For the CDR3, the DNA is TGTGCCAGCTCACCACAAGGACACAGCAGCCCCAATGAGCAGTTCTTC. It yields the protein CASSPQGHSSPNEQFF.

This chain connects TRBV4-3 to TRBJ1-3; D unclear. Germline CDR1 reads LGHNA; CDR2 reads YSLEER. V dropped 6 bases and J dropped 2 bases, with 8 bases sitting between them. The CDR3 is 13 amino acids. The CDR3 DNA reads TGCGCCAGCAGTTTAGACACTGGAAACACCATATATTTT. This translates into CASSLDTGNTIYF.

The chain combines TRBV14 with TRBJ1-1; D call uncertain. V was trimmed by 1 base and J by 3 bases, leaving 9 bases between them. The CDR3 has 14 amino acids. Germline CDR1 SGHDN, CDR2 FVKESK. DNA for the CDR3: TGTGCCAGCAGCCAAGCAGGCCCTGACACTGAAGCTTTCTTT. This sequence encodes CASSQAGPDTEAFF.

The rearrangement uses TRBV29-1 and TRBJ1-1; 9 nucleotides agree with TRBD1. V trimming: 4 bases; J trimming: 4 bases; junction bases outside the gene matches: 10. This CDR3 is built from 15 residues. From germline, CDR1 is SQVTM and CDR2 ANQGSEA. The CDR3 nucleotides read TGCAGCGTTGCTTACAGGGGGCGACGAGGCACTGAAGCTTTCTTT. It yields the protein CSVAYRGRRGTEAFF.

The V and J genes are TRBV7-9 and TRBJ2-4; D uncertain. With 2 bases removed from V and 0 bases from J, the gap between germline ends came to 8 bases. There are 15 residues in the CDR3. Germline CDR1 reads SEHNR; CDR2 reads FQNEAQ (reference sequence). The CDR3 region has the DNA TGTGCCAGCAGCTTAAGCGAGAGAGCCAAAAACATTCAGTACTTC. It translates to CASSLSERAKNIQYF.

The chain has TRBV6-2 or TRBV6-3 and TRBJ1-1, with D perhaps matching TRBD1 (6 bases). There are 14 residues in the CDR3. Germline-derived CDR1 and CDR2 are MNHEY and SVGEGT. Trimming removed 6 bases at V and 6 bases at J, with 17 bases between. The DNA of the CDR3 is TGTGCCAGCAGCCAGGCGTCGAGGGGGTCTGAAGCTTTCTTT. This codes for CASSQASRGSEAFF.

V gene TRBV7-9 combines with J gene TRBJ1-1, with D possibly TRBD1 on 5 matching bases. Per the germline V gene, CDR1 is SEHNR and CDR2 is FQNEAQ (reference sequence). The CDR3 sequence is 14 residues long. Trimming cost V 5 bases and J 2 bases, with 12 bases left between them. DNA for the CDR3: TGTGCCAGCAGCGTTAGCGGGGCTAACACTGAAGCTTTCTTT. Encoded protein: CASSVSGANTEAFF. The whole variable domain, remainder taken from reference TRBV7-9 and TRBJ1-1, is DTGVSQNPRHKITKRGQNVTFRCDPISEHNRLYWYRQTLGQGPEFLTYFQNEAQLEKSRLLSDRFSAERPKGSFSTLEIQRTEQGDSAMYLCASSVSGANTEAFFGQGTRLTVV.

V is TRBV27 and J is TRBJ2-7; a weak D match, TRBD1 (5 bases). Trimming pared 4 bases from V and 0 bases from J, leaving 16 bases between. In germline, CDR1 is MNHEY, CDR2 SMNVEV (reference sequence). CDR3 length equals 16 residues. The CDR3 nucleotides are TGTGCCAGCAGTTCTCTAAGGGGCCCCTACTCCTACGAGCAGTACTTC. Its protein is CASSSLRGPYSYEQYF.

The genes are TRBV5-6 and TRBJ1-1; possibly TRBD1 for D (5 bases). Germline V gives CDR1 SGHDT, CDR2 YYEEEE. The CDR3 contains 15 residues. Trimming took off 6 bases at V and 5 bases at J, with 20 bases between the two ends. CDR3 amino acids: CASTVTGVLMTEAFF. The CDR3 bases are TGTGCCAGCACCGTCACGGGGGTGCTAATGACTGAAGCTTTCTTT.

The chain carries TRBV28 and TRBJ1-4, with unresolved D. Trimming took 8 bases from V and 0 from J, leaving 16 bases between them. Per germline, CDR1 MDHEN and CDR2 SYDVKM. The CDR3 is 16 residues long. The CDR3, as DNA: TGTGCCAGCGGTGGGCAGTTACTTGCAACTAATGAAAAACTGTTTTTT. This translates into CASGGQLLATNEKLFF.

The CDR3 spells CAISTGSNQPQHF. The CDR3 nucleotides read TGTGCCATTTCTACAGGGAGTAATCAGCCCCAGCATTTT. The chain is built from TRBV2 and TRBJ1-5; tentative D call: TRBD1 (6 bases). This CDR3 is 13 amino acids long. Between the trimmed V and J ends, which lost 10 bases and 4 bases, there was a span of 14 bases. Germline assignment: CDR1 SNHLY and CDR2 FYNNEI.

The rearrangement links TRBV4-2 to TRBJ1-1; D remains ambiguous. The V gene's germline CDR1 is LGHNA and CDR2 YNFKEQ. The CDR3 has 14 amino acids. Trimming took off 0 bases at V and 5 bases at J, with 10 bases between the two ends. The CDR3 spells CASSQDQTGTEAFF. The CDR3 DNA follows: TGTGCCAGCAGCCAAGATCAGACGGGTACTGAAGCTTTCTTT.

Only one count was recorded for this clone. The chain joins TRBV4-1 to TRBJ1-6, with D tentatively TRBD1 (6 bases). Trimming cost V 0 bases and J 7 bases, with 10 bases left between them. CDR1 and CDR2 (germline): MGHRA, YSYEKL. CDR3 length equals 15 residues. Here the CDR3 DNA reads TGCGCCAGCAGCCAAGACAGGGGCGAAAATTCACCCCTCCACTTT. Translating it yields CASSQDRGENSPLHF.

The rearrangement joins TRBV10-3 to TRBJ2-2, with 9 bases lining up with TRBD1. The V gene's germline CDR1 is ENHRY and CDR2 SYGVKD. Trimming at V came to 5 bases and at J to 1 base, leaving 2 bases not matched to a gene. The CDR3 is 15 amino acids. Here the CDR3 reads CAISSGQGNTGELFF. The CDR3 DNA reads as TGTGCCATCAGTTCGGGACAGGGGAACACCGGGGAGCTGTTTTTT.

The rearrangement joins TRBV2 to TRBJ1-1, with D possibly TRBD1 on 6 matching bases. The germline V gene encodes CDR1 SNHLY and CDR2 FYNNEI. The ends were cut back, 9 bases at V and 0 bases at J, with 11 bases in the middle. There are 13 residues in the CDR3. CDR3 sequence (DNA): TGTGCCAGTGCTGGACAGATGAACACTGAAGCTTTCTTT. Amino acid sequence: CASAGQMNTEAFF.

Only a few counts were recorded for this clone. The CDR3 protein is CASSRTGASNQPQHF. The DNA for the CDR3 is TGTGCCAGCAGTAGGACAGGGGCGAGCAATCAGCCCCAGCATTTT. The chain carries TRBV9 and TRBJ1-5; 9 bases are a match to TRBD1. Trimming cost V 5 bases and J 1 base; bases outside gene matches: 4. CDR1 SGDLS and CDR2 YYNGEE come from the germline V gene. The CDR3 sequence is 15 residues long.

This chain connects TRBV19 to TRBJ2-3; 7 bases align to TRBD1. With 3 bases clipped from V and 7 bases from J, the junction kept 7 bases outside the gene matches. Per the germline V gene, CDR1 is LNHDA and CDR2 is SQIVND (reference sequence). This CDR3 comprises 14 residues. The CDR3: CASSIGQGVNTQYF. The CDR3 nucleotides read TGTGCCAGTAGTATCGGGCAGGGGGTGAATACGCAGTATTTT.

The V call is TRBV6-2 or TRBV6-3, the J call TRBJ2-1; 9 bases are shared with TRBD2. The CDR3 spans 18 residues. The V gene's germline CDR1 is MNHEY and CDR2 SVGEGT. After removal of 0 bases from V and 5 bases from J, the junction contained 11 bases not matched to a gene. CDR3 bases: TGTGCCAGCAGTTACTCGCTTTTTCGTAGCGGGAGAAACAATGAGCAGTTCTTC. It is translated as CASSYSLFRSGRNNEQFF.